The source of this T cell receptor beta chain is a study of beta chain features in type 1 diabetes. TCRB transcripts that were expressed got sequenced, as all of the isolated RNA had been reverse transcribed. Assay: immunoSEQ multiplex PCR; the TCRdb copy retains only in-frame clones and omits some. The data show 400,000 or so clones, with 9.6% seen just once and roughly 0.54% held by the top ten. In its sample, this clone was seen a few times. The antigen remains unidentified. Study findings and constraints: Among all four CD4+ subsets, Type 1 diabetes patients had TCRB CDR3s that were moderately but significantly shorter.

V trimming: 5 bases; J trimming: 2 bases; junction bases outside the gene matches: 5. The CDR3 loop spans 16 amino acids. The germline CDR1 and CDR2 sequences are SGHTA and FQGNSA. The sequence derives from a man younger than 45 with type 1 diabetes. The chain employs TRBV7-2 and TRBJ2-2; TRBD1 matches at 10 bases. Sequencing was done on a sample of central memory CD4+ T cells from blood. CDR3 nucleotides: TGTGCCAGCAGCCACGGACAGGGGGTTAACACCGGGGAGCTGTTTTTT. Protein: CASSHGQGVNTGELFF.